Below are 27 T cell receptor beta chains sequenced from a single sample in a study of shared clonotypes between healthy human individuals (dated by TCRdb to 2018 to 2021). The library relied on the immunoSEQ multiplex PCR assay. TCRdb limited this immuneACCESS table to in-frame rearrangements with V and J called. A share of clones is missing; checked studies link under half to unresolved V genes, and the rest is unexplained. This sample lists 2 million to 2.5 million clones; just over 90% were detected once. Of the sample, 0.35% to 0.5% falls within the top ten clones. The material sequenced was naive CD4+ T cells from PBMCs. Explained via the paper, the cell subset or site label denotes: CD45RA+ positively selected. These receptors came from a man aged 18-30 years in good health. Some clones in this sample may be carry-over from other donors' samples.

Turning to this clone: The conserved phenylalanine or tryptophan normally closing the CDR3 is absent here, so this likely arose from a read error. This chain links TRBV11-2 with TRBJ1-4; D is uncertain. Germline lookup yields CDR1 SGHAT and CDR2 FQNNGV. V dropped 3 bases and J dropped 4 bases, with 18 bases sitting between them. The CDR3 loop spans 17 amino acids. In DNA form, the CDR3 reads TGTGCCAGCAGCTTCCCCTCGCTTCGGGGAAGTAATGAAAAACTGTTTCTT. Translation: CASSFPSLRGSNEKLFL.

The J gene is TRBJ1-5, the V gene TRBV7-2; 8 bases are a match to TRBD1. Germline loops: CDR1 SGHTA, CDR2 FQGNSA. This CDR3 is 17 amino acids long. V shed 1 base and J 5 bases; nucleotides not matched to a gene: 10. The CDR3 nucleotides read TGTGCCAGCAGCTTAGATTTAGGACAGGGTTTTTATCAGCCCCAGCATTTT. It yields the protein CASSLDLGQGFYQPQHF.

This chain links TRBV10-3 with TRBJ1-3, with D possibly being TRBD1 (6 bases). The V end was cut by 7 bases, the J end by 0 bases, with 22 bases between. The CDR3 spans 18 residues. Germline CDR1 and CDR2: ENHRY and SYGVKD. CDR3 nucleotides: TGTGCCATCAAGCAGGGGCTAGGGATGGCGGACTCTGGAAACACCATATATTTT. Residues: CAIKQGLGMADSGNTIYF.

DNA for the CDR3: TGCGCCAGCAGCTTGGCCAGGGTGAGCTATGGCTACACCTTC. Its protein is CASSLARVSYGYTF. V usage is TRBV5-1 and J usage is TRBJ1-2; D might be TRBD1 (5 bases). The CDR3 spans 14 residues. V was pared by 0 bases and J by 4 bases, with 10 bases between. CDR1 and CDR2 (germline): SGHRS, YFSETQ.

This chain connects TRBV7-2 to TRBJ1-5, with D uncertain. Germline CDR1 reads SGHTA; CDR2 reads FQGNSA. Between the trimmed V and J ends, which lost 3 bases and 11 bases, there was a span of 11 bases. The length of the CDR3 is 12 residues. The CDR3 sequence is CASSFGRTSQHF. CDR3 nucleotide sequence: TGTGCCAGCAGCTTCGGGAGGACGTCCCAGCATTTT. The full variable domain, in which reference TRBV7-2 and TRBJ1-5 provide the parts outside the CDR3, is GAGVSQSPSNKVTEKGKDVELRCDPISGHTALYWYRQSLGQGLEFLIYFQGNSAPDKSGLPSDRFSAERTGGSVSTLTIQRTQQEDSAVYLCASSFGRTSQHFGDGTRLSIL.

The rearrangement uses TRBV15 and TRBJ2-5; the D is unclear. CDR1 is LNHNV, CDR2 YYDKDF, per germline (reference sequence). CDR3 length: 16 amino acids. V dropped 1 base and J dropped 2 bases, with 14 bases sitting between them. For the CDR3, the DNA is TGTGCCACCAGCAGAGTTGGCCGCGCCATTCAAGAGACCCAGTACTTC. Amino acids: CATSRVGRAIQETQYF.

The CDR3: CAWSNVGSPGQGINEQFF. DNA for the CDR3: TGTGCCTGGAGCAATGTGGGGTCCCCGGGACAGGGGATTAATGAGCAGTTCTTC. J is TRBJ2-1 and V is TRBV30, with 10 bases fitting TRBD1. Unmatched junction bases numbered 18, after V lost 3 bases and J lost 7 bases. Germline values: CDR1 GTSNPN, CDR2 SVGIG (reference sequence). The CDR3 is 18 residues long.

The chain joins TRBV4-2 to TRBJ1-2; 10 bases are a match to TRBD1. From germline, CDR1 is LGHNA and CDR2 YNFKEQ. Trimming removed 0 bases from V and 8 bases from J; junction bases left unmatched: 6. CDR3 length: 15 residues. DNA of the CDR3: TGTGCCAGCAGCCAAGAAGGGACAGGGGCATGGGGCTACACCTTC. It codes for CASSQEGTGAWGYTF.

The chain has TRBV19 and TRBJ1-2; TRBD1 is a possible D gene (5 bases). Trimming removed 9 bases at V and 0 bases at J, with 11 bases between. The CDR3 is 13 residues long. Germline V CDR1 and CDR2: LNHDA, SQIVND (reference sequence). The DNA for the CDR3 is TGTGCCAGCGCGACAGACGCTAACTATGGCTACACCTTC. It encodes CASATDANYGYTF.

This chain joins TRBV19 and TRBJ2-2, with D possibly TRBD2 on 6 matching bases. V gave up 10 bases and J gave up 2 bases, with 14 bases separating them. The CDR3 spans 14 residues. The germline CDR1 and CDR2 sequences are LNHDA and SQIVND (reference sequence). The CDR3 DNA reads TGTGCCACCAACCCCGGGAGCAACACCGGGGAGCTGTTTTTT. Translated, it gives CATNPGSNTGELFF.

The rearrangement links TRBV5-4 to TRBJ2-7, with 8 positions matching TRBD2. The ends lost 8 bases at V and 2 bases at J; junction bases unmatched: 15. The germline CDR1 and CDR2 sequences are SGHNT and YYREEE (reference sequence). This CDR3 has 16 amino acids. CDR3 DNA: TGTGCCAGTGGGCCGGGGGGGAGTCGGGGTACCTACGAGCAGTACTTC. Encoded protein: CASGPGGSRGTYEQYF. The full variable domain, its missing parts supplied by reference TRBV5-4 and TRBJ2-7, is ETGVTQSPTHLIKTRGQQVTLRCSSQSGHNTVSWYQQALGQGPQFIFQYYREEENGRGNFPPRFSGLQFPNYSSELNVNALELDDSALYLCASGPGGSRGTYEQYFGPGTRLTVT.

This rearrangement joins TRBV6-1 to TRBJ2-7; the D gene is possibly TRBD1 (6 bases). Trimming removed 7 bases at V and 5 bases at J, with 21 bases between. The CDR3 runs to 15 residues. The V gene's germline CDR1 is MNHNS and CDR2 SASEGT. Here the CDR3 DNA reads TGTGCCAGCACCGAGGGCTGGGGGCGCGATGACGAGCAGTACTTC. Translating it yields CASTEGWGRDDEQYF.

The chain couples TRBV13 to TRBJ1-5; possible D gene TRBD1, 6 bases. Germline CDR1 PRHDT, CDR2 FYEKMQ (reference sequence). The CDR3 has 18 residues. Trimming removed 5 bases at V and 1 base at J, with 21 bases between. The CDR3 coding sequence is TGTGCCAGCAGCCGAAACCTCCCGGGGCAGGGGAGCAATCAGCCCCAGCATTTT. The encoded protein is CASSRNLPGQGSNQPQHF.

The rearrangement joins TRBV11-2 to TRBJ1-3; tentatively, D is TRBD1 (5 bases). The CDR3 contains 14 residues. Trimming removed 6 bases from V and 3 bases from J, with 12 bases in between. The germline V gene encodes CDR1 SGHAT and CDR2 FQNNGV. CDR3 region: CASSPRDGGNTIYF. The CDR3 coding sequence is TGTGCCAGCAGTCCTCGGGACGGTGGAAACACCATATATTTT.

This chain joins TRBV6-5 and TRBJ2-2, with TRBD1 matching over 7 bases. The ends lost 2 bases at V and 5 bases at J; junction bases unmatched: 2. CDR1 and CDR2 from the germline V gene are MNHEY and SVGAGI. The CDR3 totals 14 residues. DNA of the CDR3: TGTGCCAGCAGTTACGACAGGGCGACCGGGGAGCTGTTTTTT. Protein product: CASSYDRATGELFF.

The J gene is TRBJ1-5, the V gene TRBV6-1; D gene uncertain. Looked up from germline, CDR1 is MNHNS and CDR2 is SASEGT. This CDR3 region has 14 residues. The V and J ends lost 4 bases and 0 bases respectively, with 7 bases between them. The CDR3 bases are TGTGCCAGCAGTGGGGCTTATAGCAATCAGCCCCAGCATTTT. This gives the protein CASSGAYSNQPQHF.

The V and J genes are TRBV11-3 and TRBJ2-5, with D perhaps being TRBD1 or TRBD2 (5 bases each). V was pared by 3 bases and J by 0 bases, with 8 bases between. The CDR3 is 14 residues long. In germline, CDR1 is SGHNT, CDR2 YENEEA. The CDR3 DNA follows: TGTGCCAGCAGCTTTGGGGGAGACCAAGAGACCCAGTACTTC. It encodes CASSFGGDQETQYF.

This clone was detected only a few times. This rearrangement joins TRBV7-2 to TRBJ1-2; D unresolved. V was clipped by 4 bases and J by 9 bases, with 9 bases between them. CDR1 and CDR2 (germline): SGHTA, FQGNSA. The CDR3 sequence is 11 residues long. The CDR3 bases are TGTGCCAGCAGCTCGACGAACAGCTACACCTTC. It is translated as CASSSTNSYTF.

The V and J genes are TRBV4-1 and TRBJ1-5; TRBD1 might be the D (5 bases). The ends were cut back, 2 bases at V and 5 bases at J, with 10 bases in the middle. The germline CDR1 and CDR2 sequences are MGHRA and YSYEKL. CDR3 size: 14 residues. CDR3 DNA: TGCGCCAGCAGCCAAACAGGTTACGATCAGCCCCAGCATTTT. Amino acids: CASSQTGYDQPQHF.

The table lists this clone with a count of one. This rearrangement joins TRBV5-1 to TRBJ1-2, with 7 bases matching TRBD1. With 2 bases clipped from V and 8 bases from J, the junction kept 9 bases outside the gene matches. CDR1 SGHRS and CDR2 YFSETQ come from the germline V gene. CDR3 size: 14 residues. This CDR3 reads CASSLTSTGSGYTF. In DNA form, the CDR3 reads TGCGCCAGCAGCTTAACCTCGACAGGGTCCGGCTACACCTTC.

This chain links TRBV9 with TRBJ1-3; 7 bases line up with TRBD1. CDR1 is SGDLS, CDR2 YYNGEE, per germline. V dropped 4 bases and J dropped 4; count of bases not matched to a gene: 8. The CDR3 totals 15 residues. The CDR3 bases are TGTGCCAGCAGCCCTCAGGGGGGCCCGGGAAACACCATATATTTT. Its translation: CASSPQGGPGNTIYF.

The chain joins TRBV19 to TRBJ1-5; the match to TRBD1 covers 7 bases. CDR1 and CDR2 (germline): LNHDA, SQIVND (reference sequence). This CDR3 is 15 amino acids long. V lost 11 bases and J lost 0; bases outside the gene matches: 10. For the CDR3, the DNA is TGTGCCTCCGCGGGGACAGACGATAGCAATCAGCCCCAGCATTTT. Translation: CASAGTDDSNQPQHF.

On this clone itself: This specimen includes other DNA sequences encoding the same CDR3. This rearrangement joins TRBV10-3 to TRBJ1-5, with a tentative D call TRBD1 (5 bases). The CDR3 spans 13 residues. Trimming took off 0 bases at V and 6 bases at J, with 6 bases between the two ends. Germline CDR1 and CDR2: ENHRY and SYGVKD. CDR3 nucleotide sequence: TGTGCCATCAGTGAGTCTCAGGGTCAGCCCCAGCATTTT. This gives the protein CAISESQGQPQHF.

The chain is built from TRBV5-1 and TRBJ2-2, with D possibly being TRBD2 (6 bases). Germline V gene lookup returns CDR1 SGHRS and CDR2 YFSETQ. With 2 bases removed from V and 5 bases from J, the gap between germline ends came to 13 bases. The CDR3 is made up of 15 amino acids. CDR3 region: CASSLGGLSTGELFF. The CDR3 DNA follows: TGCGCCAGCAGCTTAGGAGGGTTGAGTACCGGGGAGCTGTTTTTT.

The chain carries TRBV5-1 and TRBJ1-2; D ambiguous. Germline V lookup: CDR1 SGHRS, CDR2 YFSETQ. The CDR3 totals 16 residues. V shed 4 bases and J shed 8 bases, with 24 bases lying between them. The CDR3 coding sequence is TGCGCCAGCAGCCGTGATACCGCTTCCCCCACTTGGGGCTACACCTTC. Its translation is CASSRDTASPTWGYTF.

The CDR3 region has the DNA TGTGCCAGCAGCTTTCGTTCTGGGGAAGATACGCAGTATTTT. Its translation: CASSFRSGEDTQYF. This chain connects TRBV7-2 to TRBJ2-3; no definite D call. Germline CDR1 SGHTA, CDR2 FQGNSA. CDR3 length: 14 residues. V was trimmed by 3 bases and J by 5 bases, leaving 12 bases between them.

The chain has TRBV19 and TRBJ2-2; TRBD2 matches 8 bases. V shed 7 bases and J 5 bases; nucleotides not matched to a gene: 12. CDR1 and CDR2 (germline): LNHDA, SQIVND (reference sequence). This CDR3 region has 16 residues. The CDR3 bases are TGTGCCAGTACTCCTACCGGGACTAGATTGACCGGGGAGCTGTTTTTT. It codes for CASTPTGTRLTGELFF.